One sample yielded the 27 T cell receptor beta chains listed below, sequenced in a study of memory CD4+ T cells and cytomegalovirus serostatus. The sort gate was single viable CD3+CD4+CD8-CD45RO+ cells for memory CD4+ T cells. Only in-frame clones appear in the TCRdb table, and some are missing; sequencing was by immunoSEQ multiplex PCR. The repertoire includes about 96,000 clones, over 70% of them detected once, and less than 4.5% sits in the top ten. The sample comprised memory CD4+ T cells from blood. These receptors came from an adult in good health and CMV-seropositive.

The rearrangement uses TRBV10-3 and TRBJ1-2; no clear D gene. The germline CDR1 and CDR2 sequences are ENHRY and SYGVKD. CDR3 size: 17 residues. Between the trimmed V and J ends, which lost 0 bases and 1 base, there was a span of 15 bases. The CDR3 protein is CAISESAGNGGNYGYTF. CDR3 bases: TGTGCCATCAGTGAGTCGGCAGGTAATGGAGGTAACTATGGCTACACCTTC.

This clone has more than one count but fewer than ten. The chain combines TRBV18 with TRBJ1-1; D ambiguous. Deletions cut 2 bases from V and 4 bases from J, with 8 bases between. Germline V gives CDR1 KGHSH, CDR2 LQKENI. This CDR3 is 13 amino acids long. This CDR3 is CASSPSESTEAFF. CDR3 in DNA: TGTGCCAGCTCACCATCGGAGAGCACTGAAGCTTTCTTT.

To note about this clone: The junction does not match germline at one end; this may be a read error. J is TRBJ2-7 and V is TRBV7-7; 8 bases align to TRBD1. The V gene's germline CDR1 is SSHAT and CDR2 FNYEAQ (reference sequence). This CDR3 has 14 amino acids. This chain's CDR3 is CASSPTGASGEQYF. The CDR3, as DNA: TGTGCTAGCAGCCCGACAGGGGCTTCGGGCGAGCAGTACTTC.

CDR3 residues: CASSSQGVNEKLFF. CDR3 in DNA: TGTGCCAGCAGTTCACAGGGGGTAAATGAAAAACTGTTTTTT. The rearrangement uses TRBV28 and TRBJ1-4, with 8 bases aligning to TRBD1. CDR3 size: 14 residues. V lost 4 bases to trimming and J lost 5 bases; unmatched junction nucleotides: 3. Per germline, CDR1 MDHEN and CDR2 SYDVKM.

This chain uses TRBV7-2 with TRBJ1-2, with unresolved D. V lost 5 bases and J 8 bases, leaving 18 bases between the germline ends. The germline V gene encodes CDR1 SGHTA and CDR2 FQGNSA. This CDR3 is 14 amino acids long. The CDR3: CASSLGSWGSGYTF. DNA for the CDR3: TGTGCCAGCAGCCTGGGTTCGTGGGGAAGCGGCTACACCTTC.

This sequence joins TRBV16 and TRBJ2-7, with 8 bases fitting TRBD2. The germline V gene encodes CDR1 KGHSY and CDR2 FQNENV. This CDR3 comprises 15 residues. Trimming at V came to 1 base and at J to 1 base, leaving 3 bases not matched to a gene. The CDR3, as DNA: TGTGCCAGCAGCCAATTCACTAGCGGATCCTACGAGCAGTACTTC. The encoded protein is CASSQFTSGSYEQYF.

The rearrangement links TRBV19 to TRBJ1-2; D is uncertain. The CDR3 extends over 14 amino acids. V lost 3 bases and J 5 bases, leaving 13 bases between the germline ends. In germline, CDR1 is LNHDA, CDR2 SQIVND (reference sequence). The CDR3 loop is CASSMSPGDYGYTF. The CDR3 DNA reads TGTGCCAGTAGTATGTCTCCCGGGGATTATGGCTACACCTTC.

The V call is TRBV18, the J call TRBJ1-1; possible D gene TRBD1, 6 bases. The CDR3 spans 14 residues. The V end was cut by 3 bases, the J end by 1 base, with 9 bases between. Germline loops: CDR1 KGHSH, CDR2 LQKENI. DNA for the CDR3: TGTGCCAGCTCACCCCAGGGGCGGAACACTGAAGCTTTCTTT. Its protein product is CASSPQGRNTEAFF.

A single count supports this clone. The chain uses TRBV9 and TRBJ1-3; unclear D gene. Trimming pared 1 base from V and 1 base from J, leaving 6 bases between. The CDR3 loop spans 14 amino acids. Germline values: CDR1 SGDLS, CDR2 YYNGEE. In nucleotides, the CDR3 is TGTGCCAGCAGCGTACAAGGGTCTGGAAACACCATATATTTT. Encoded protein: CASSVQGSGNTIYF.

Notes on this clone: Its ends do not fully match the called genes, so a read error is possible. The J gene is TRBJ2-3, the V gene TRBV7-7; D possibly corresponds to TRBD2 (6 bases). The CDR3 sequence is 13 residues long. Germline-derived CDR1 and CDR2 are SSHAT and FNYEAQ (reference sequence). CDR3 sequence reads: CASSSLPGETQYF. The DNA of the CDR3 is TGTGCTAGCAGCTCCCTTCCGGGAGAGACGCAGTATTTT. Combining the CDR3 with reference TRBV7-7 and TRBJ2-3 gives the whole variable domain GAGVSQSPRYKVTKRGQDVTLRCDPISSHATLYWYQQALGQGPEFLTYFNYEAQPDKSGLPSDRFSAERPEGSISTLTIQRTEQRDSAMYRCASSSLPGETQYFGPGTRLTVL.

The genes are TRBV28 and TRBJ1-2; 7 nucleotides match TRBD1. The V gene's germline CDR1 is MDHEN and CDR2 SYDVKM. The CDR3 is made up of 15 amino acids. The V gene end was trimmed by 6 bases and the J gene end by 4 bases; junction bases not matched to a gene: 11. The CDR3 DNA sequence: TGTGCCAGCAGGTTGACAGGGTCAAGAATCTATGGCTACACCTTC. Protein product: CASRLTGSRIYGYTF.

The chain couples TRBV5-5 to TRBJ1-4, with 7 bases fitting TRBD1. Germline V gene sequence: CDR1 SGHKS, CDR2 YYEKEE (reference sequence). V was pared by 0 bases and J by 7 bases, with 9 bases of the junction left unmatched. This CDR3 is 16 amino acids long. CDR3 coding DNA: TGTGCCAGCAGCTTGGGCGGGACAGCCGAGGGTGAAAAACTGTTTTTT. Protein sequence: CASSLGGTAEGEKLFF.

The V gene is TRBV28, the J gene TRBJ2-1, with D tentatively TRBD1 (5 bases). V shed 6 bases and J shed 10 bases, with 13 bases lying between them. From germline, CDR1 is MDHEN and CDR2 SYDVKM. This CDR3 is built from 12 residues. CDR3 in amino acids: CASRKGSGEQFF. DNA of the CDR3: TGTGCCAGCAGAAAGGGGTCAGGGGAGCAGTTCTTC.

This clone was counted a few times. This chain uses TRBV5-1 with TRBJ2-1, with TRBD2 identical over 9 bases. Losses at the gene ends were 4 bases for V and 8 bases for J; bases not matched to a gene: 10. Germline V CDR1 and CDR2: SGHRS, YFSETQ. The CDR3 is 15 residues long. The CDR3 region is CASSLPSGNLDEQFF. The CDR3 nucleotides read TGCGCCAGCAGCCTTCCTAGCGGGAACTTGGATGAGCAGTTCTTC.

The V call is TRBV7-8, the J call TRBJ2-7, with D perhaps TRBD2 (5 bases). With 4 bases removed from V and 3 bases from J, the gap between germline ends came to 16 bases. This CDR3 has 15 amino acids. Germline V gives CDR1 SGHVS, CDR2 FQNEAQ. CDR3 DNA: TGTGCCAGCAGCTCCCTCGAGGGAAAGGGCTACGAGCAGTACTTC. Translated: CASSSLEGKGYEQYF.

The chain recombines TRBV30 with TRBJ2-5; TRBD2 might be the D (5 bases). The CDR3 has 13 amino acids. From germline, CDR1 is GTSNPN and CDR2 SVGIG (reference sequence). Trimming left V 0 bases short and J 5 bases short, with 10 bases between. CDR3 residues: CAWSVGDMETQYF. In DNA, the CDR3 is TGTGCCTGGAGTGTGGGAGATATGGAGACCCAGTACTTC.

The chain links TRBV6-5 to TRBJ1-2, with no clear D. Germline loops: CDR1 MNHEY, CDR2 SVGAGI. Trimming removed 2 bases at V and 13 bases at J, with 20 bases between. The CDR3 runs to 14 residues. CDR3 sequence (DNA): TGTGCCAGCAGTTACGGCGAGACTCCCTCGAGTGGCACCTTC. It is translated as CASSYGETPSSGTF.

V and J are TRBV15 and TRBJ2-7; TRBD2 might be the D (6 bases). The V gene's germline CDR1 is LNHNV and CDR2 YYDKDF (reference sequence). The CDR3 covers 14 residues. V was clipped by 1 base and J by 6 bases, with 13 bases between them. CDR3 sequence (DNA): TGTGCCACCAGCAGAGGACTAGATAGTGTCGAGCAGTACTTC. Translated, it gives CATSRGLDSVEQYF.

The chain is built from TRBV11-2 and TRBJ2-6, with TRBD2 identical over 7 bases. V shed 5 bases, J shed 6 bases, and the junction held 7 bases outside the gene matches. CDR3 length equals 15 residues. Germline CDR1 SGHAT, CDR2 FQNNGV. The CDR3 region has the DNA TGTGCCAGCAGCCTGCGGGGAGGGGAGGCCAACGTCCTGACTTTC. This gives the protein CASSLRGGEANVLTF.

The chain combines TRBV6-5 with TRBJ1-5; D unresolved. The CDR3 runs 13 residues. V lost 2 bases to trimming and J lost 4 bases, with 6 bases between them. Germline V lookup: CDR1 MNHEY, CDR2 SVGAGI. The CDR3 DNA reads TGTGCCAGCAGTTACAGAATAAATCAGCCCCAGCATTTT. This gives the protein CASSYRINQPQHF.

CDR3 nucleotides: TGTGCCAGCTCACTAGCGGGCGGAGGTTACACTGAAGCTTTCTTT. Translating it yields CASSLAGGGYTEAFF. The chain uses TRBV18 and TRBJ1-1; D not resolved. The CDR3 is 15 amino acids. The germline V and J ends were trimmed by 4 bases and 3 bases, with 15 bases remaining between them. Per germline, CDR1 KGHSH and CDR2 LQKENI.

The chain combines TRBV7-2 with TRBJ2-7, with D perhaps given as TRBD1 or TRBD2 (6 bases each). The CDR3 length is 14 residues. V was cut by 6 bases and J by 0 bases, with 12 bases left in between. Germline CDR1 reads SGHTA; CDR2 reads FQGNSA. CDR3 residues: CASRVGGSSYEQYF. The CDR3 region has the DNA TGTGCCAGCAGGGTGGGGGGCAGCTCCTACGAGCAGTACTTC.

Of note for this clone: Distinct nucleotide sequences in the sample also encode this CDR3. This chain's CDR3 is CASSLAGDLNEQFF. The CDR3 nucleotides read TGTGCCAGCAGTCTAGCGGGAGATCTCAATGAGCAGTTCTTC. V and J are TRBV5-4 and TRBJ2-1; 10 nucleotides align to TRBD2. Germline loops: CDR1 SGHNT, CDR2 YYREEE (reference sequence). This CDR3 region has 14 residues. With V trimmed by 5 bases and J by 6 bases, 5 bases remained unmatched.

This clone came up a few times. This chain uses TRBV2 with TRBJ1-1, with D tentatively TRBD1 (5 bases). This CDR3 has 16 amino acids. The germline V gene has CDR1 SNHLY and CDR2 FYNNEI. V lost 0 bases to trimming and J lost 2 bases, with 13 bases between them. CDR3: CASSEALAGGNTEAFF. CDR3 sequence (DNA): TGTGCCAGCAGTGAAGCGCTAGCGGGGGGTAACACTGAAGCTTTCTTT.

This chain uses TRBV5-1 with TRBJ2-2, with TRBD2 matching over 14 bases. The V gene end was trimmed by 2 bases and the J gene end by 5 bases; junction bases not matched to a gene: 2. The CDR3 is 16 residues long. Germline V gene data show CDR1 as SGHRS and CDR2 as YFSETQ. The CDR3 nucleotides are TGCGCCAGCAGCTTCGGGACTAGCGGGAGTACCGGGGAGCTGTTTTTT. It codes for CASSFGTSGSTGELFF.

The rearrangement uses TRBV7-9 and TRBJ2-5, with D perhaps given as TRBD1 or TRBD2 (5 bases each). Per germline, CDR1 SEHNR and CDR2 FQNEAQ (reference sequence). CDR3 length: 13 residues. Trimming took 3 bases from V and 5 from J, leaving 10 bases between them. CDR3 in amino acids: CASSLSGLETQYF. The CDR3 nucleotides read TGTGCCAGCAGCTTGTCGGGGCTGGAGACCCAGTACTTC.

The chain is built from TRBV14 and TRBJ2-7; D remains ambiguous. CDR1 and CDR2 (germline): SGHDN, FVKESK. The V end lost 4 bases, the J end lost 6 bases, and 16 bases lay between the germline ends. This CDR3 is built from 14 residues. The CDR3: CASSLNSWIGEQYF. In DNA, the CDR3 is TGTGCCAGCAGCCTCAACAGTTGGATCGGCGAGCAGTACTTC.